Each of the 32 T cell receptor beta chains below was sequenced from the same sample in a study of beta chain features in type 1 diabetes. The isolated RNA, all of it, was reverse transcribed, so expressed TCRB transcripts were what got sequenced. Produced via immunoSEQ multiplex PCR; TCRdb's table is partial and in-frame only. The sample lists 350,000 to 400,000 clones, about 15% occurring once. The sample taken for sequencing was naive CD4+ T cells from blood. These receptors originate from a woman under 30 in good health.

This clone was detected only a few times. The chain is built from TRBV29-1 and TRBJ2-7, with 7 bases aligning to TRBD1. The CDR3 length is 9 residues. V dropped 8 bases and J dropped 12; count of bases not matched to a gene: 7. CDR1 SQVTM and CDR2 ANQGSEA come from the germline V gene. Written as DNA, the CDR3 is TGCAGCTTAGACAGGGTGGCGTACTTC. Translation: CSLDRVAYF.

In this sample, this clone turned up a few times. The rearrangement joins TRBV28 to TRBJ2-1; tentative D call: TRBD1 (6 bases). V lost 10 bases, J lost 4 bases, and 17 bases lay in between. The CDR3 consists of 14 residues. Germline values: CDR1 MDHEN, CDR2 SYDVKM. Here the CDR3 DNA reads TGTGCCACCCAGCGTCCCGGACAGTACAATGAGCAGTTCTTC. It yields the protein CATQRPGQYNEQFF.

This clone occurred a few times. The V gene is TRBV5-4, the J gene TRBJ2-4; D is possibly TRBD1 (5 bases). Trimming removed 4 bases at V and 4 bases at J, with 9 bases between. CDR3 length: 13 amino acids. The V gene's germline CDR1 is SGHNT and CDR2 YYREEE (reference sequence). CDR3 sequence (DNA): TGTGCCAGCAGCATCCCAGGGAAAAACATTCAGTACTTC. It yields the protein CASSIPGKNIQYF.

This clone was detected a few times. This chain links TRBV29-1 with TRBJ1-2; the D gene is possibly TRBD1 (6 bases). Between the trimmed V and J ends, which lost 3 bases and 7 bases, there was a span of 18 bases. Germline V gene lookup returns CDR1 SQVTM and CDR2 ANQGSEA. The CDR3 loop spans 14 amino acids. The CDR3 bases are TGCAGCGTTGACACAGGGATCTTCCGGGGTGGCTACACCTTC. Translated, it gives CSVDTGIFRGGYTF.

V usage is TRBV2 and J usage is TRBJ2-3; D is unclear. CDR1 is SNHLY and CDR2 is FYNNEI in the germline V gene. The CDR3 length is 14 residues. The V and J ends lost 5 bases and 2 bases respectively, with 11 bases between them. Written as DNA, the CDR3 is TGTGCCAGCAGTTCAGCGAGAATCACAGATACGCAGTATTTT. Translating gives CASSSARITDTQYF.

This clone was found a few times. The chain links TRBV30 to TRBJ1-3; D unresolved. This CDR3 has 14 residues. Germline CDR1 GTSNPN, CDR2 SVGIG (reference sequence). The V end was cut by 4 bases, the J end by 0 bases, with 10 bases between. In DNA form, the CDR3 reads TGTGCCTGGATTCGCGGGTTCTCTGGAAACACCATATATTTT. This translates into CAWIRGFSGNTIYF.

This clone has a handful of counts. The rearrangement uses TRBV4-2 and TRBJ2-7; no firm D call. The germline V gene has CDR1 LGHNA and CDR2 YNFKEQ. V was trimmed by 4 bases and J by 1 base, leaving 14 bases between them. The CDR3 runs to 15 residues. In DNA, the CDR3 is TGTGCCAGCAGCCCTGTAGCAGCGCTATCCTACGAGCAGTACTTC. Amino acid sequence: CASSPVAALSYEQYF.

This clone was found a few times. The CDR3 nucleotides read TGTGCCAGCAGTTACTCGATCGGCAGGGACAACGAGCAGTACTTC. It codes for CASSYSIGRDNEQYF. The chain combines TRBV6-5 with TRBJ2-7, with D possibly TRBD1 on 6 matching bases. Germline values: CDR1 MNHEY, CDR2 SVGAGI. V gave up 0 bases and J gave up 5 bases, with 14 bases separating them. The CDR3 contains 15 residues.

There are a few counts of this clone. The V gene is TRBV20-1, the J gene TRBJ2-7; no clear D. Trimming left V 7 bases short and J 3 bases short, with 10 bases between. Germline loops: CDR1 DFQATT, CDR2 SNEGSKA (reference sequence). The length of the CDR3 is 11 residues. CDR3 region: CSVRPLYEQYF. The CDR3, as DNA: TGCAGTGTCAGGCCTCTCTACGAGCAGTACTTC.

This clone turned up a few times. This chain joins TRBV30 and TRBJ2-7; 13 bases fit TRBD2. Looked up from germline, CDR1 is GTSNPN and CDR2 is SVGIG (reference sequence). This CDR3 region has 15 residues. Losses at the gene ends were 5 bases for V and 7 bases for J; bases not matched to a gene: 11. The CDR3 protein is CAWVTPGLAGREQYF. In nucleotides, the CDR3 is TGTGCCTGGGTAACACCGGGACTAGCGGGACGGGAGCAGTACTTC.

This clone appeared a few times. The V and J genes are TRBV2 and TRBJ2-5, with TRBD1 matching over 9 bases. The V gene's germline CDR1 is SNHLY and CDR2 FYNNEI. V gave up 3 bases and J gave up 1 base; unmatched junction bases: 3. The CDR3 loop spans 15 amino acids. The CDR3 DNA is TGTGCCAGCAGTGACCCGGACAGGGGCCAAGAGACCCAGTACTTC. It is translated as CASSDPDRGQETQYF.

This rearrangement joins TRBV7-2 to TRBJ1-2; 8 bases map to TRBD1. The CDR3 sequence is 16 residues long. CDR1 and CDR2 from the germline V gene are SGHTA and FQGNSA. The trim removed 3 bases at V and 4 bases at J, leaving 10 bases unmatched. DNA for the CDR3: TGTGCCAGCAGCTTTCCTCGGACAGGGAGAAGCTATGGCTACACCTTC. Encoded protein: CASSFPRTGRSYGYTF.

The chain recombines TRBV30 with TRBJ2-7, with D possibly being TRBD2 (5 bases). Deletions cut 0 bases from V and 1 base from J, with 10 bases between. In germline, CDR1 is GTSNPN, CDR2 SVGIG (reference sequence). This CDR3 contains 14 residues. The CDR3 spells CAWSVLGRSYEQYF. In DNA form, the CDR3 reads TGTGCCTGGAGTGTACTAGGGAGATCCTACGAGCAGTACTTC.

This clone turned up a few times. The V gene is TRBV29-1, the J gene TRBJ1-1, with D tentatively TRBD1 (5 bases). The CDR3 totals 11 residues. Deletions cut 1 base from V and 11 bases from J, with 11 bases between. The germline V gene encodes CDR1 SQVTM and CDR2 ANQGSEA. CDR3 in amino acids: CSVEVREVAFF. The CDR3 DNA reads TGCAGCGTTGAAGTCAGGGAGGTGGCTTTCTTT.

This clone has a handful of counts. V usage is TRBV4-2 and J usage is TRBJ2-7; 9 nucleotides align to TRBD2. CDR1 and CDR2 from the germline V gene are LGHNA and YNFKEQ. This CDR3 region has 14 residues. V lost 1 base and J lost 5; bases outside the gene matches: 3. CDR3 in amino acids: CASSQVIAGDEQYF. The DNA for the CDR3 is TGTGCCAGCAGCCAAGTAATAGCGGGAGACGAGCAGTACTTC.

The chain combines TRBV7-2 with TRBJ2-7; 12 nucleotides line up with TRBD2. Per germline, CDR1 SGHTA and CDR2 FQGNSA. V lost 3 bases and J lost 4; bases outside the gene matches: 7. The CDR3 sequence is 16 residues long. The CDR3 is CASSFRLAGVGYEQYF. The CDR3 DNA follows: TGTGCCAGCAGCTTTCGACTAGCGGGAGTGGGGTACGAGCAGTACTTC.

V and J are TRBV28 and TRBJ2-1; TRBD1 matches at 8 bases. The V and J ends lost 6 bases and 7 bases, in that order; junction bases with no gene match: 14. Germline V gives CDR1 MDHEN, CDR2 SYDVKM. This CDR3 has 16 residues. CDR3 bases: TGTGCCAGCAGGGAAACCGGGACAGGAGTTTCGAATGAGCAGTTCTTC. Amino acids: CASRETGTGVSNEQFF.

This clone was counted a few times. The CDR3 nucleotides are TGTGCCAGTAGTTCTACAGGGGGGGCCAAAAACATTCAGTACTTC. Protein: CASSSTGGAKNIQYF. The rearrangement links TRBV19 to TRBJ2-4, with 8 bases lining up with TRBD1. The CDR3 totals 15 residues. V lost 5 bases to trimming and J lost 1 base; unmatched junction nucleotides: 4. Germline CDR1 and CDR2: LNHDA and SQIVND (reference sequence).

This clone was detected a few times. CDR3: CAWRRGLTSNEQYF. The CDR3 nucleotides are TGTGCCTGGAGGAGGGGACTAACTTCGAACGAGCAGTACTTC. The rearrangement uses TRBV30 and TRBJ2-5, with TRBD2 matching over 7 bases. The last part of the DNA fits TRBJ2-7 better; the J call may be wrong. Germline CDR1 is GTSNPN and CDR2 is SVGIG (reference sequence). The CDR3 length is 14 residues.

This clone was found a few times. The rearrangement uses TRBV28 and TRBJ2-3, with a tentative D call TRBD2 (5 bases). This CDR3 has 14 amino acids. Looked up from germline, CDR1 is MDHEN and CDR2 is SYDVKM. Deletions cut 1 base from V and 3 bases from J, with 8 bases between. The CDR3 DNA follows: TGTGCCAGCAGTTTATACGAGGGTACAGATACGCAGTATTTT. Encoded protein: CASSLYEGTDTQYF.

This clone was seen a few times. The rearrangement joins TRBV29-1 to TRBJ1-2, with 8 positions matching TRBD1. The CDR3 length is 12 residues. Trimming removed 7 bases from V and 3 bases from J; junction bases left unmatched: 4. In germline, CDR1 is SQVTM, CDR2 ANQGSEA. The chain's CDR3 is CSGGDRYYGYTF. CDR3 DNA sequence: TGCAGCGGTGGGGACAGGTACTATGGCTACACCTTC.

This clone has only a few counts. The chain uses TRBV30 and TRBJ2-7; maybe TRBD2 (6 bases). The V end lost 5 bases, the J end lost 8 bases, and 10 bases lay between the germline ends. CDR1 is GTSNPN, CDR2 SVGIG, per germline (reference sequence). CDR3 length: 10 amino acids. The CDR3 DNA reads as TGTGCCTGGGGGCGGGGACAGCAGTACTTC. Translated: CAWGRGQQYF. Variable domain in full (rest from reference TRBV30 and TRBJ2-7): SQTIHQWPATLVQPVGSPLSLECTVEGTSNPNLYWYRQAAGRGLQLLFYSVGIGQISSEVPQNLSASRPQDRQFILSSKKLLLSDSGFYLCAWGRGQQYFGPGTRLTVT.

This sequence joins TRBV7-2 and TRBJ1-1; 10 nucleotides line up with TRBD1. CDR1 and CDR2 (germline): SGHTA, FQGNSA. The V segment lost 5 bases and the J segment 5 bases; nucleotides outside the gene matches: 8. The CDR3 covers 15 residues. CDR3: CASSQETGGGTEAFF. DNA of the CDR3: TGTGCCAGCAGCCAAGAGACAGGGGGCGGAACTGAAGCTTTCTTT.

The chain recombines TRBV6-6 with TRBJ2-7; 8 positions agree with TRBD1. The ends lost 5 bases at V and 2 bases at J; junction bases unmatched: 5. CDR3 length: 14 residues. Germline assignment: CDR1 MNHNY and CDR2 SVGAGI (reference sequence). The CDR3 loop is CASSTLTGAYEQYF. The CDR3 DNA is TGTGCCAGCAGTACCCTGACAGGGGCCTACGAGCAGTACTTC.

The chain is built from TRBV28 and TRBJ2-7, with TRBD2 matching 11 bases. V was clipped by 6 bases and J by 0 bases; unmatched bases: 4. The CDR3 is 15 amino acids. The V gene's germline CDR1 is MDHEN and CDR2 SYDVKM. The CDR3 nucleotides read TGTGCCAGCAGGCCCACTAGCGGGGGCTCCTACGAGCAGTACTTC. It codes for CASRPTSGGSYEQYF.

The chain combines TRBV4-3 with TRBJ2-7, with TRBD2 matching over 7 bases. The CDR3 is 16 residues long. With V trimmed by 1 base and J by 4 bases, 10 bases remained unmatched. Germline V gives CDR1 LGHNA, CDR2 YSLEER. The CDR3 reads CASSQGLRDYQYEQYF. The CDR3 coding sequence is TGCGCCAGCAGCCAAGGTCTCAGGGACTACCAATACGAGCAGTACTTC.

In its sample, this clone was seen a few times. The chain carries TRBV30 and TRBJ2-1; 12 nucleotides match TRBD2. The CDR3 has 18 residues. V dropped 2 bases and J dropped 5; count of bases not matched to a gene: 13. From germline, CDR1 is GTSNPN and CDR2 SVGIG (reference sequence). The CDR3 nucleotides read TGTGCCTGGAGTCCCAGGGGGGTACTAGCGGGAGGTGACAATGAGCAGTTCTTC. Translation gives CAWSPRGVLAGGDNEQFF.

This clone was detected a few times. V gene TRBV12-5 combines with J gene TRBJ2-3, with 7 bases that match TRBD1. Germline loops: CDR1 LGHNT, CDR2 FRNRAP. This CDR3 region has 14 residues. Germline trimming cut 5 bases from V and 2 bases from J; bases unmatched to any gene: 4. CDR3 nucleotides: TGTGCTAGTGGTCCGGGACAGTCCACAGATACGCAGTATTTT. Translated, it gives CASGPGQSTDTQYF.

This chain links TRBV30 with TRBJ1-4; TRBD1 matches at 7 bases. With 3 bases clipped from V and 5 bases from J, the junction kept 9 bases outside the gene matches. This CDR3 is built from 15 residues. Per the germline V gene, CDR1 is GTSNPN and CDR2 is SVGIG (reference sequence). As DNA, the CDR3 is TGTGCCTGGAGCGGGAGACAGGGACAAAATGAAAAACTGTTTTTT. It specifies CAWSGRQGQNEKLFF.

This clone was counted a few times. The chain joins TRBV28 to TRBJ1-5; 7 bases are shared with TRBD1. CDR3 length: 14 residues. Germline V gene data show CDR1 as MDHEN and CDR2 as SYDVKM. J was trimmed by 2 bases and V by 8 bases; bases with no gene match: 6. CDR3 residues: CASGGGQGNQPQHF. The CDR3 DNA sequence: TGTGCCAGCGGAGGTGGACAGGGCAATCAGCCCCAGCATTTT.

The chain uses TRBV4-3 and TRBJ1-1; a possible D gene is TRBD1 (5 bases). Deletions cut 1 base from V and 3 bases from J, with 6 bases between. The CDR3 consists of 13 residues. Germline V CDR1 and CDR2: LGHNA, YSLEER. CDR3 sequence: CASSQAGDTEAFF. DNA of the CDR3: TGCGCCAGCAGCCAAGCGGGGGACACTGAAGCTTTCTTT.

V is TRBV11-2 and J is TRBJ2-5; TRBD2 is a possible D gene (6 bases). This CDR3 has 15 amino acids. In germline, CDR1 is SGHAT, CDR2 FQNNGV. V was cut by 0 bases and J by 5 bases, with 13 bases left in between. This CDR3 reads CASSLDREGGETQYF. The CDR3 nucleotides are TGTGCCAGCAGCTTAGACCGGGAAGGAGGGGAGACCCAGTACTTC. The complete variable domain, with remaining parts taken from reference TRBV11-2 and TRBJ2-5, reads EAGVAQSPRYKIIEKRQSVAFWCNPISGHATLYWYQQILGQGPKLLIQFQNNGVVDDSQLPKDRFSAERLKGVDSTLKIQPAKLEDSAVYLCASSLDREGGETQYFGPGTRLLVL.